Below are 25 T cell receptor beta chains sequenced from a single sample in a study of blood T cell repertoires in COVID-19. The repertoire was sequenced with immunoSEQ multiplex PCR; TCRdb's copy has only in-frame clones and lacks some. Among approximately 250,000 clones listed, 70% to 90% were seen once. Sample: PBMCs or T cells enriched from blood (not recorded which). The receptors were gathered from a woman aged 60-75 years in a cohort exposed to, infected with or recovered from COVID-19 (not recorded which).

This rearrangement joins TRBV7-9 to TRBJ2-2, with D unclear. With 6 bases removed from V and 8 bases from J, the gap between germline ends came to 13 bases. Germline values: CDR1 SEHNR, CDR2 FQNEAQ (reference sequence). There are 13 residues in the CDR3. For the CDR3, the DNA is TGTGCCAGCAGGCCCACCATGGAGGGGGAGCTGTTTTTT. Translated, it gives CASRPTMEGELFF.

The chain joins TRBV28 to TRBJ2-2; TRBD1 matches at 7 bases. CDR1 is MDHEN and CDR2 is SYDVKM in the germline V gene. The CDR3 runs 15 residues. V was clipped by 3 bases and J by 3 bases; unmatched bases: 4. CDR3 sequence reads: CASSFNRGYTGELFF. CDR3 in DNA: TGTGCCAGCAGTTTCAACAGGGGTTACACCGGGGAGCTGTTTTTT.

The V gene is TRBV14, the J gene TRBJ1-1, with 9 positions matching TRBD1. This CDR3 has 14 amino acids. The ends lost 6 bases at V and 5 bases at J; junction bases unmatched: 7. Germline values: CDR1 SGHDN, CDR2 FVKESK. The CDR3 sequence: CASRLQGARTEAFF. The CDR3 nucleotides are TGTGCCAGCAGGCTACAGGGGGCTCGGACTGAAGCTTTCTTT.

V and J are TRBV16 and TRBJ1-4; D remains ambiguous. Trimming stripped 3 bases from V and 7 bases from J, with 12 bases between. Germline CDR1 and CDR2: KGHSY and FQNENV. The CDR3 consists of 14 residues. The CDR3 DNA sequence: TGTGCCAGCAGCCACGACCCAACGGGTGAAAAACTGTTTTTT. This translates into CASSHDPTGEKLFF.

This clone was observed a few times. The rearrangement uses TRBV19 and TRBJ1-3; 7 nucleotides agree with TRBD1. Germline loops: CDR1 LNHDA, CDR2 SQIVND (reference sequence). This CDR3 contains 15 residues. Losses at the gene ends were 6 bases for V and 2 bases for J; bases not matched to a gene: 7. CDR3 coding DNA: TGTGCCAGTAGCGGACAGGAAGAAACTGGAAACACCATATATTTT. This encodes CASSGQEETGNTIYF.

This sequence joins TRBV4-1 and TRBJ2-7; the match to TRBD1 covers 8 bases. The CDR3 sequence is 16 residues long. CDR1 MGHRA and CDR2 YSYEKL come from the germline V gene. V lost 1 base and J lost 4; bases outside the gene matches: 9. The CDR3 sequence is CASSQVEAGGRYEQYF. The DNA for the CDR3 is TGCGCCAGCAGCCAAGTGGAGGCAGGGGGCAGGTACGAGCAGTACTTC.

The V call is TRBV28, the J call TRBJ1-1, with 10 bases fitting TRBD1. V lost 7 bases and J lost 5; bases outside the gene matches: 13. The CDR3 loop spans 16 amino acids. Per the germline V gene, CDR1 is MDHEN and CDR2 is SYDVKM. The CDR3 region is CASIEIWTGGRTEAFF. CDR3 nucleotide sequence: TGTGCCAGCATTGAGATTTGGACAGGGGGGAGAACTGAAGCTTTCTTT.

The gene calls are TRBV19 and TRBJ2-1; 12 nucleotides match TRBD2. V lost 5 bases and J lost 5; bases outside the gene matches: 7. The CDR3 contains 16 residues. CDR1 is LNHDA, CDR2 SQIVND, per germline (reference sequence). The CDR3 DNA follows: TGTGCCAGTAGTTTCTCGACTAGCGGGGGAGACAATGAGCAGTTCTTC. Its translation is CASSFSTSGGDNEQFF. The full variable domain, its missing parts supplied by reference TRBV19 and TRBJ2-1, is DGGITQSPKYLFRKEGQNVTLSCEQNLNHDAMYWYRQDPGQGLRLIYYSQIVNDFQKGDIAEGYSVSREKKESFPLTVTSAQKNPTAFYLCASSFSTSGGDNEQFFGPGTRLTVL.

CDR3 amino acids: CASSVGLAGGTGELFF. The CDR3 DNA reads as TGTGCCAGCAGCGTAGGACTAGCGGGAGGCACCGGGGAGCTGTTTTTT. The chain carries TRBV9 and TRBJ2-2; 13 nucleotides match TRBD2. Germline V gene sequence: CDR1 SGDLS, CDR2 YYNGEE. The CDR3 totals 16 residues. V shed 0 bases, J shed 4 bases, and the junction held 0 bases outside the gene matches.

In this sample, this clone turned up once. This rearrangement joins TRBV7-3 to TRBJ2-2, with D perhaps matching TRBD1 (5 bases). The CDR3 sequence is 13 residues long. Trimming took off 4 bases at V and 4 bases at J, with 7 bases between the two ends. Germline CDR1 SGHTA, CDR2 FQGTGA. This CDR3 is CASSSGSTGELFF. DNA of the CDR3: TGTGCCAGCAGCTCAGGGTCCACCGGGGAGCTGTTTTTT.

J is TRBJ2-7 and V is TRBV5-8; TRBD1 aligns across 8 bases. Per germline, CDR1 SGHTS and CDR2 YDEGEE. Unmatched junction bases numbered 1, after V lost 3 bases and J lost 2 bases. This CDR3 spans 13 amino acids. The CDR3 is CASSWGQAYEQYF. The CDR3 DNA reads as TGTGCCAGCAGCTGGGGACAGGCCTACGAGCAGTACTTC.

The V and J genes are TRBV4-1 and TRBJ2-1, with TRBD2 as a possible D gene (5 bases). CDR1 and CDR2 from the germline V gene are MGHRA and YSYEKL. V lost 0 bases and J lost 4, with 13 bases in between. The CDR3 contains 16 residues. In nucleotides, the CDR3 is TGCGCCAGCAGCCAAGAAAGAGAGGGCTGGTACAATGAGCAGTTCTTC. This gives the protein CASSQEREGWYNEQFF.

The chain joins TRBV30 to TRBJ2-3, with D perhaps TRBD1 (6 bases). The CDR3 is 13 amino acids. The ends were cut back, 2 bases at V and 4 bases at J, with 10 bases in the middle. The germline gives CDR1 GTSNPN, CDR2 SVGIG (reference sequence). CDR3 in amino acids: CAWSLQGPDTQYF. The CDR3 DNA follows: TGTGCCTGGAGTTTACAGGGTCCAGATACGCAGTATTTT.

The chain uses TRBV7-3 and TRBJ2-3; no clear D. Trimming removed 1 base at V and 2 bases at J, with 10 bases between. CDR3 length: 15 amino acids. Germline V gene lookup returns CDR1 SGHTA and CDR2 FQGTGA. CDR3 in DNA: TGTGCCAGCAGCTTAAGCGCCTCCATCACAGATACGCAGTATTTT. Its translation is CASSLSASITDTQYF. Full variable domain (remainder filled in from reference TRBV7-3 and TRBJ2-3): GAGVSQTPSNKVTEKGKYVELRCDPISGHTALYWYRQSLGQGPEFLIYFQGTGAADDSGLPNDRFFAVRPEGSVSTLKIQRTERGDSAVYLCASSLSASITDTQYFGPGTRLTVL.

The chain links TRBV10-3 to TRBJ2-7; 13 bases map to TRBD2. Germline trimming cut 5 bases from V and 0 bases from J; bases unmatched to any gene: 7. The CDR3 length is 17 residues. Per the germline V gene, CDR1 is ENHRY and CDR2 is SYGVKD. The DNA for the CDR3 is TGTGCCATCAGTTCCGGGACTAGCGGGAAATTCTCCTACGAGCAGTACTTC. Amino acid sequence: CAISSGTSGKFSYEQYF.

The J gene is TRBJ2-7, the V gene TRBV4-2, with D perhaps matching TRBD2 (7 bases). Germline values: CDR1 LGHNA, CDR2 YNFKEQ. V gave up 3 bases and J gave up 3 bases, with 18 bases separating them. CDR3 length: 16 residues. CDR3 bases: TGTGCCAGCAGCCAGTGGGGGCCAGCGGGGCTCTACGAGCAGTACTTC. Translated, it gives CASSQWGPAGLYEQYF.

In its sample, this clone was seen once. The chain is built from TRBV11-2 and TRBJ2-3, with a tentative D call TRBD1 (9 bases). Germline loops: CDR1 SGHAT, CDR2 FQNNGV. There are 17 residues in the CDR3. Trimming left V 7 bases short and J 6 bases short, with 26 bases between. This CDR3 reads CASNQLNSGTGWDTQYF. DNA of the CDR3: TGTGCCAGCAACCAACTCAATAGCGGGACAGGGTGGGATACGCAGTATTTT.

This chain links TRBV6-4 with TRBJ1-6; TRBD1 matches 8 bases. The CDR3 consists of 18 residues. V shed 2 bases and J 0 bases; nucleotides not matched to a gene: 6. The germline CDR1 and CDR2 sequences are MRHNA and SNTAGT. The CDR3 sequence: CASSDRQGPISYNSPLHF. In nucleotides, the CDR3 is TGTGCCAGCAGTGACAGACAGGGGCCTATCTCCTATAATTCACCCCTCCACTTT.

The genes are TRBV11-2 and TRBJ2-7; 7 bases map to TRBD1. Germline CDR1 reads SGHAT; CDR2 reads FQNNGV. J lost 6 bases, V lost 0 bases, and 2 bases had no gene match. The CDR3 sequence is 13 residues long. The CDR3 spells CASSLDYRGEQYF. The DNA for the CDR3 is TGTGCCAGCAGCTTAGATTACAGGGGCGAGCAGTACTTC.

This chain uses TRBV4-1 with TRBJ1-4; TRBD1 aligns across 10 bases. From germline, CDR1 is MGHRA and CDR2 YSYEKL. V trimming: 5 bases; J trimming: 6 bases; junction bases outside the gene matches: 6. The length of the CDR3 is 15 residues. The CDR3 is CASSTDRGQDEKLFF. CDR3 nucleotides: TGCGCCAGCAGCACAGACAGGGGGCAGGATGAAAAACTGTTTTTT.

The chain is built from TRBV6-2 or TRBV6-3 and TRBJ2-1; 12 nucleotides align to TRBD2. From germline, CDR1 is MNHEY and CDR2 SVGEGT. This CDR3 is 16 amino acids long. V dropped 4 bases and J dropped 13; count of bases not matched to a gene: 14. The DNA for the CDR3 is TGTGCCAGCAGTTCCCGAGAGACTAGCGGGAGAAGAGGACAGTTCTTC. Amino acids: CASSSRETSGRRGQFF.

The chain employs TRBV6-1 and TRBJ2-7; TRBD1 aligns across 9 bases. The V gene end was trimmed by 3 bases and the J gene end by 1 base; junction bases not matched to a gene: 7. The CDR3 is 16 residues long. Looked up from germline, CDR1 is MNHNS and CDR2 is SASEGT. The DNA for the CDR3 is TGTGCCAGCAGTGAGCGGCCGACAGGGGGTTCCTACGAGCAGTACTTC. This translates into CASSERPTGGSYEQYF.

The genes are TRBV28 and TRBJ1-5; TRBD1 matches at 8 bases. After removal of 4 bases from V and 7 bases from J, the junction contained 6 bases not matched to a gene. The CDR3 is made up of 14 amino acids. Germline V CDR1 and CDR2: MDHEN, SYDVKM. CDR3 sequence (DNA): TGTGCCAGCAGTTCCCGGACAGGGTACCAGCCCCAGCATTTT. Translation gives CASSSRTGYQPQHF.

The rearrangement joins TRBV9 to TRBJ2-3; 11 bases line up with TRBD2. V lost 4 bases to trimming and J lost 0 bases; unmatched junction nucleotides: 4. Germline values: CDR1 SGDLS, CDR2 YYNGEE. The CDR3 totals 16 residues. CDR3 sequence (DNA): TGTGCCAGCAGCCCCCGGACTAGCGGGAGCACAGATACGCAGTATTTT. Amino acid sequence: CASSPRTSGSTDTQYF.

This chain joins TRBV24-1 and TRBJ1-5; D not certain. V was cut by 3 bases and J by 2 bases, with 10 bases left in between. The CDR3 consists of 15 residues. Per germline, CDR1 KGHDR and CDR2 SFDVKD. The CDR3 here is CATSDGQAGNQPQHF. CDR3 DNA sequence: TGTGCCACCAGTGATGGGCAGGCTGGCAATCAGCCCCAGCATTTT.